This T cell receptor beta chain was sequenced in a study of blood T cells in healthy people across ages. V dropped 2 bases and J dropped 7; count of bases not matched to a gene: 5. Germline CDR1 and CDR2: KGHDR and SFDVKD. The CDR3 loop spans 15 amino acids. Drawn from each donor were 8.5 to 10 milliliters of peripheral blood. With a J-beta primer mix and a sample-barcoded 5' primer, a second PCR ran roughly 6 to 11 cycles. MiXCR, run by TCRdb on the 5' RACE reads, gives a single entry per CDR3 protein. The sample holds under 750,000 distinct CDR3 sequences, roughly 48% seen once. The chain is built from TRBV24-1 and TRBJ2-1, with 9 bases identical to TRBD1. Material for sequencing was blood. The sequence derives from an elderly man in good health. CDR3 nucleotide sequence: TGTGCCACCAGTGATTGGGGGACAGGGTCGAATGAGCAGTTCTTC. This codes for CATSDWGTGSNEQFF.